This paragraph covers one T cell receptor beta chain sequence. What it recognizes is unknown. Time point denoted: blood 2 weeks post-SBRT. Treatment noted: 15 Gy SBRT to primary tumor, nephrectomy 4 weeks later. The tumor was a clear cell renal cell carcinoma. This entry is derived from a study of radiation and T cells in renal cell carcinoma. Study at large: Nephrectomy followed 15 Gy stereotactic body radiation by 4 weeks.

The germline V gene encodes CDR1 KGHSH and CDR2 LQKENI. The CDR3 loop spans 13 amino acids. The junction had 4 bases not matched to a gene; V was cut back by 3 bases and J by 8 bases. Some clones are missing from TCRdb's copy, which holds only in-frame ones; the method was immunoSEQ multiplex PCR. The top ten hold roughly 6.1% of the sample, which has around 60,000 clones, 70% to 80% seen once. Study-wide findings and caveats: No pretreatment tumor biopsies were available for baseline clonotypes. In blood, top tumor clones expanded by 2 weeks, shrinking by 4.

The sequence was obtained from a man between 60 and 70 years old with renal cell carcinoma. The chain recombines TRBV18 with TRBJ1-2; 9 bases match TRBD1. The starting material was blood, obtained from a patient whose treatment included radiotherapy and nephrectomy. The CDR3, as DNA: TGTGCCAGCTCACCCACAGGGGGCGGAGGCTACACCTTC. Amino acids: CASSPTGGGGYTF.